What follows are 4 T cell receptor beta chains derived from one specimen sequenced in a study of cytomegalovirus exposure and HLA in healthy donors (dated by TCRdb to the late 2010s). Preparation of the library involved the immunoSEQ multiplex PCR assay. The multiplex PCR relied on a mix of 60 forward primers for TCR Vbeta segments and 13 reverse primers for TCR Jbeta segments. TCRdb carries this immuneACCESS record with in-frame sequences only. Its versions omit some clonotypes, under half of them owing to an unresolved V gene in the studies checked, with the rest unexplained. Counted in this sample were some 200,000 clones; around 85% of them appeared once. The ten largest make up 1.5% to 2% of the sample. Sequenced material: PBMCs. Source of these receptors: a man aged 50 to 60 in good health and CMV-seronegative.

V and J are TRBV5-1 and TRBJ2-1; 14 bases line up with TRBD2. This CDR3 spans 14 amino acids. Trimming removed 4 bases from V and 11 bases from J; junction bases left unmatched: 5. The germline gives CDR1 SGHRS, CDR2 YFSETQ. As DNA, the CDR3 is TGCGCCAGCAGCCCGGGGACTAGCGGGAGTAAGCAGTTCTTC. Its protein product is CASSPGTSGSKQFF.

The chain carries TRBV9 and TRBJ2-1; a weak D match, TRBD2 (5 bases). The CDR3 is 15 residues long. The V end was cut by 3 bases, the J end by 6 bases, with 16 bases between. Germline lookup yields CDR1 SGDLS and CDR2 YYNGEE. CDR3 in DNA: TGTGCCAGCAGCGCCCACCTGGGAGCGATCAATGAGCAGTTCTTC. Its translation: CASSAHLGAINEQFF.

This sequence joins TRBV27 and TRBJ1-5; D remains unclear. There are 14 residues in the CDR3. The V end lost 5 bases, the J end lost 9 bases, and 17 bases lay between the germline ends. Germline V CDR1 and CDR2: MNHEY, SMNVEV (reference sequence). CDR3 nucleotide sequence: TGTGCCAGCAGTGGGGAACCCTCCCGGGGGCCCCAGCATTTT. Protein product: CASSGEPSRGPQHF.

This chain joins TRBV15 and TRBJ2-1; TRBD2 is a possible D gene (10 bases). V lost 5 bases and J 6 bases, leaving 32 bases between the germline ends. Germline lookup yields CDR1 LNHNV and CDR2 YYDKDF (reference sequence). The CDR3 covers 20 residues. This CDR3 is CATSRGTGRKSSGSRNEQFF. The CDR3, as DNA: TGTGCCACCAGCCGTGGGACAGGGAGAAAATCTAGCGGGAGCCGCAATGAGCAGTTCTTC.